Below, one TCR beta chain is given with its context. The CDR3 has 14 residues. Losses at the gene ends were 3 bases for V and 3 bases for J; bases not matched to a gene: 2. The RNA input was about 0.5 to 1 ug, and it was reverse transcribed with random hexamers. TCRdb recomputed calls from the immunoSEQ multiplex PCR reads with MiXCR, one row per CDR3 protein. Of more than 250,000 distinct CDR3 sequences detected, 92% appear once; the ten largest clones hold about 0.07%. These data originate in a study of CD8 T cells in Susac syndrome. The clonotype originates from a human donor with multiple sclerosis. The chain has TRBV12-3 or TRBV12-4 and TRBJ2-1; the match to TRBD2 covers 7 bases. The sequenced sample was CD4+ T cells from PBMCs. In DNA, the CDR3 is TGTGCCAGCAGTTTCGGGGGGAACTACAATGAGCAGTTCTTC. Translated, it gives CASSFGGNYNEQFF.